Presented here are 30 T cell receptor beta chains from one specimen sequenced in a study of T-cell memory formation after mild COVID-19. Using its own MiXCR run on the 5' RACE reads, TCRdb lists one record per CDR3 protein. The sample lists 120,000 or so distinct CDR3 sequences, approximately 15% occurring once. Sample: PBMCs or a T cell subset sorted from them (not recorded which). The receptors originated from a man between 18 and 35 years old who had mild COVID-19 (a few samples of this study predate the infection). Cell type and time point are not known.

This clonotype was detected ten times or more. The gene calls are TRBV7-2 and TRBJ2-5; D remains ambiguous. Trimming cost V 8 bases and J 1 base, with 8 bases left between them. CDR1 is SGHTA and CDR2 is FQGNSA in the germline V gene. This CDR3 spans 12 amino acids. The CDR3 DNA follows: TGTGCCAGCCGATTAGGCCAAGAGACCCAGTACTTC. It is translated as CASRLGQETQYF.

On this clonotype: The junction does not match germline at one end; this may be a read error. The chain joins TRBV5-5 to TRBJ2-4; 7 bases agree with TRBD1. Germline V gene data show CDR1 as SGHKS and CDR2 as YYEKEE (reference sequence). This CDR3 spans 15 amino acids. The CDR3 spells CASSWTGLAKNIQCF. The DNA of the CDR3 is TGTGCCAGCAGCTGGACAGGCTTAGCCAAAAACATTCAGTGCTTC.

The genes are TRBV4-2 and TRBJ2-1; 9 nucleotides agree with TRBD2. The CDR3 runs 16 residues. The germline V gene has CDR1 LGHNA and CDR2 YNFKEQ. J was trimmed by 10 bases and V by 0 bases; bases with no gene match: 10. This chain's CDR3 is CASSQDPLAGLYEQFF. CDR3 DNA sequence: TGTGCCAGCAGCCAAGATCCCCTAGCGGGGTTGTACGAGCAGTTCTTC.

There are a few counts of this clonotype. The chain uses TRBV24-1 and TRBJ2-5; no firm D call. The ends were cut back, 3 bases at V and 0 bases at J, with 10 bases in the middle. Germline-derived CDR1 and CDR2 are KGHDR and SFDVKD. The CDR3 has 15 amino acids. This CDR3 is CATSDGRKYQETQYF. Written as DNA, the CDR3 is TGTGCCACCAGTGATGGGCGAAAGTACCAAGAGACCCAGTACTTC.

In its sample, this clonotype was seen a few times. This sequence joins TRBV7-2 and TRBJ1-1; D gene ambiguous. With 2 bases removed from V and 7 bases from J, the gap between germline ends came to 11 bases. CDR1 and CDR2 from the germline V gene are SGHTA and FQGNSA. This CDR3 is built from 13 residues. The CDR3: CASSLNQRVEAFF. In DNA, the CDR3 is TGTGCCAGCAGCTTAAACCAGAGGGTTGAAGCTTTCTTT.

This clonotype turned up a few times. The chain uses TRBV12-3 or TRBV12-4 and TRBJ2-1; unclear D gene. Trimming left V 3 bases short and J 5 bases short, with 11 bases between. The CDR3 covers 14 residues. The CDR3 nucleotides are TGTGCCAGCAGTTTCCTGGCCCTAAACAATGAGCAGTTCTTC. This encodes CASSFLALNNEQFF.

This clonotype occurred a few times. The rearrangement links TRBV20-1 to TRBJ2-5, with D unresolved. Trimming took 6 bases from V and 1 from J, leaving 12 bases between them. This CDR3 is built from 13 residues. CDR1 DFQATT and CDR2 SNEGSKA come from the germline V gene (reference sequence). DNA for the CDR3: TGCAGTGCCCCAAGAGCGTCCCAAGAGACCCAGTACTTC. It is translated as CSAPRASQETQYF.

This clonotype was counted only a few times. The rearrangement joins TRBV5-6 to TRBJ2-1; possible D gene TRBD2, 6 bases. Trimming shortened V by 4 bases and J by 5 bases, and 16 bases separated the two germline ends. CDR3 length: 15 residues. The germline gives CDR1 SGHDT, CDR2 YYEEEE. Written as DNA, the CDR3 is TGTGCCAGCAGCCCACAACCGGGACTCCACAATGAGCAGTTCTTC. This encodes CASSPQPGLHNEQFF.

The chain combines TRBV24-1 with TRBJ1-1; 7 bases fit TRBD1. The CDR3 contains 13 residues. The V gene's germline CDR1 is KGHDR and CDR2 SFDVKD. V was clipped by 10 bases and J by 1 base; unmatched bases: 5. The CDR3 sequence is CATLGQRNTEAFF. As DNA, the CDR3 is TGTGCCACGTTGGGACAGCGGAACACTGAAGCTTTCTTT.

The chain joins TRBV12-3 or TRBV12-4 to TRBJ1-4; no definite D call. The CDR3 is made up of 14 amino acids. V lost 6 bases to trimming and J lost 6 bases, with 14 bases between them. CDR3 sequence reads: CASSPAALDEKLFF. The CDR3 bases are TGTGCCAGCAGCCCCGCGGCTTTGGATGAAAAACTGTTTTTT.

This clonotype was seen a handful of times. The chain couples TRBV9 to TRBJ2-7, with D tentatively TRBD1 (5 bases). Germline CDR1 SGDLS, CDR2 YYNGEE. The V end lost 3 bases, the J end lost 6 bases, and 16 bases lay between the germline ends. The CDR3 is 14 amino acids. The CDR3 is CASSAPQGSGEQYV. CDR3 DNA sequence: TGTGCCAGCAGCGCTCCTCAGGGTTCAGGCGAGCAGTACGTC.

Concerning this clonotype itself: This could be a read error, since a much larger clone is one nucleotide away. J is TRBJ1-6 and V is TRBV5-1; D call uncertain. The CDR3 covers 13 residues. The V gene's germline CDR1 is SGHRS and CDR2 YFSETQ. Deletions cut 1 base from V and 8 bases from J, with 7 bases between. CDR3 sequence reads: CASSLKVDSPLHF. CDR3 coding DNA: TGCGCCAGCAGCTTGAAAGTCGATTCACCCCTCCACTTT.

The genes are TRBV5-8 and TRBJ1-4; maybe TRBD1 (5 bases). The V gene lost 4 bases and the J gene lost 4 bases, with 14 bases spanning the gap. The germline V gene has CDR1 SGHTS and CDR2 YDEGEE. CDR3 length: 15 amino acids. CDR3 sequence: CASSLGWGINEKLFF. In nucleotides, the CDR3 is TGTGCCAGCAGCCTGGGCTGGGGGATTAATGAAAAACTGTTTTTT.

V usage is TRBV24-1 and J usage is TRBJ1-5; D is undetermined. V lost 4 bases and J 5 bases, leaving 11 bases between the germline ends. This CDR3 is 14 amino acids long. Germline lookup yields CDR1 KGHDR and CDR2 SFDVKD. The DNA for the CDR3 is TGTGCCACCAGTGAGGCGGGGTGGGATCAGCCCCAGCATTTT. Protein: CATSEAGWDQPQHF.

V is TRBV4-1 and J is TRBJ2-7, with 7 nucleotides matching TRBD1. This CDR3 comprises 18 residues. Germline-derived CDR1 and CDR2 are MGHRA and YSYEKL. The trim removed 0 bases at V and 3 bases at J, leaving 14 bases unmatched. CDR3 DNA: TGCGCCAGCAGCCAAGATAGGATACAGGGGAGTACGGACTACGAGCAGTACTTC. Protein: CASSQDRIQGSTDYEQYF.

The table lists this clonotype with a few counts. The genes are TRBV4-2 and TRBJ2-5; perhaps TRBD2 as D (6 bases). There are 15 residues in the CDR3. Germline V CDR1 and CDR2: LGHNA, YNFKEQ. V lost 4 bases and J 1 base, leaving 13 bases between the germline ends. CDR3 bases: TGTGCCAGCAGCCCCGGGGACTCCACCCAAGAGACCCAGTACTTC. It encodes CASSPGDSTQETQYF.

This clonotype showed up just a few times. The V gene is TRBV5-1, the J gene TRBJ2-3, with D possibly TRBD1 on 6 matching bases. V was pared by 4 bases and J by 6 bases, with 12 bases between. This CDR3 has 13 amino acids. Germline V CDR1 and CDR2: SGHRS, YFSETQ. CDR3 coding DNA: TGCGCCAGCAGCCAAGGACAGAGCGATACGCAGTATTTT. As protein: CASSQGQSDTQYF.

This clonotype came up a few times. The V gene is TRBV5-1, the J gene TRBJ2-3; TRBD2 matches at 9 bases. Trimming at V came to 3 bases and at J to 13 bases, leaving 12 bases not matched to a gene. Germline V lookup: CDR1 SGHRS, CDR2 YFSETQ. The CDR3 contains 14 residues. The CDR3 is CASSWTSAHEEKYF. In nucleotides, the CDR3 is TGCGCCAGCAGCTGGACTAGCGCCCACGAAGAGAAGTATTTT.

The chain couples TRBV4-3 to TRBJ1-2, with D unclear. V was clipped by 4 bases and J by 8 bases, with 11 bases between them. The CDR3 has 12 amino acids. CDR1 and CDR2 from the germline V gene are LGHNA and YSLEER. The CDR3 loop reads CASSRRSGGYTF. In DNA form, the CDR3 reads TGCGCCAGCAGCCGCCGATCTGGAGGCTACACCTTC.

This clonotype has just one count. The V and J genes are TRBV6-1 and TRBJ2-2, with D hard to call. Trimming pared 10 bases from V and 1 base from J, leaving 13 bases between. CDR1 is MNHNS, CDR2 SASEGT, per germline. The CDR3 sequence is 14 residues long. The CDR3 loop is CAIHQTENTGELFF. For the CDR3, the DNA is TGTGCCATTCACCAGACGGAGAACACCGGGGAGCTGTTTTTT.

This clonotype was observed a few times. The rearrangement uses TRBV7-2 and TRBJ2-3; 8 bases agree with TRBD2. V dropped 2 bases and J dropped 0; count of bases not matched to a gene: 7. This CDR3 has 17 amino acids. The germline gives CDR1 SGHTA, CDR2 FQGNSA. The CDR3 protein is CASSLYSGGQSTDTQYF. The CDR3 nucleotides read TGTGCCAGCAGCTTATACAGCGGGGGCCAAAGCACAGATACGCAGTATTTT.

CDR3 region: CASSRTDSGNTIYF. The CDR3 nucleotides read TGTGCCAGCAGCCGTACAGATTCTGGAAACACCATATATTTT. This chain links TRBV5-5 with TRBJ1-3; D remains ambiguous. Germline V gene sequence: CDR1 SGHKS, CDR2 YYEKEE (reference sequence). Trimming pared 4 bases from V and 1 base from J, leaving 9 bases between. This CDR3 region has 14 residues.

This clonotype was seen at least ten times. V usage is TRBV10-3 and J usage is TRBJ2-5, with a weak D call TRBD1 (6 bases). Deletions cut 4 bases from V and 1 base from J, with 7 bases between. Germline V CDR1 and CDR2: ENHRY, SYGVKD. The CDR3 consists of 13 residues. The CDR3 coding sequence is TGTGCCATCAGTGGGACAGTCCAAGAGACCCAGTACTTC. This codes for CAISGTVQETQYF.

The V and J genes are TRBV5-1 and TRBJ1-1; D is uncertain. Trimming cost V 7 bases and J 2 bases, with 18 bases left between them. The CDR3 totals 15 residues. The germline gives CDR1 SGHRS, CDR2 YFSETQ. Here the CDR3 DNA reads TGCGCCAGCGCACGTACAGTGGCGACTAACACTGAAGCTTTCTTT. Its translation is CASARTVATNTEAFF. The full variable domain, in which reference TRBV5-1 and TRBJ1-1 provide the parts outside the CDR3, is KAGVTQTPRYLIKTRGQQVTLSCSPISGHRSVSWYQQTPGQGLQFLFEYFSETQRNKGNFPGRFSGRQFSNSRSEMNVSTLELGDSALYLCASARTVATNTEAFFGQGTRLTVV.

The V call is TRBV10-3, the J call TRBJ2-2; 10 bases align to TRBD1. The CDR3 contains 16 residues. Unmatched junction bases numbered 5, after V lost 3 bases and J lost 4 bases. Germline V gene sequence: CDR1 ENHRY, CDR2 SYGVKD. In DNA form, the CDR3 reads TGTGCCATCAGTGATCCGACAGGGGGCGGCACCGGGGAGCTGTTTTTT. Translating gives CAISDPTGGGTGELFF.

This chain links TRBV12-3 or TRBV12-4 with TRBJ2-3, with D possibly being TRBD1 or TRBD2 (6 bases each). V was pared by 3 bases and J by 0 bases, with 13 bases between. The length of the CDR3 is 16 residues. The CDR3 nucleotides read TGTGCCAGCAGTTTGTGGGGGGCGGCTAGCACAGATACGCAGTATTTT. This codes for CASSLWGAASTDTQYF.

The chain joins TRBV12-3 or TRBV12-4 to TRBJ1-2; D is ambiguous. The CDR3 runs to 11 residues. Trimming left V 6 bases short and J 7 bases short, with 9 bases between. CDR3 residues: CASSLGLGYTF. As DNA, the CDR3 is TGTGCCAGCAGCCTCGGCCTTGGCTACACCTTC.

The chain links TRBV7-8 to TRBJ2-3; no definite D call. The V end was cut by 4 bases, the J end by 5 bases, with 4 bases between. In germline, CDR1 is SGHVS, CDR2 FQNEAQ. The length of the CDR3 is 11 residues. The CDR3 is CASSSVDTQYF. As DNA, the CDR3 is TGTGCCAGCAGCTCTGTAGATACGCAGTATTTT.

CDR3 loop: CAISELAVNTEAFF. The CDR3 DNA is TGTGCCATCAGTGAATTGGCAGTGAACACTGAAGCTTTCTTT. The V gene is TRBV10-3, the J gene TRBJ1-1; D not resolved. The CDR3 consists of 14 residues. Trimming shortened V by 3 bases and J by 0 bases, and 8 bases separated the two germline ends. The germline gives CDR1 ENHRY, CDR2 SYGVKD.

This clonotype was seen a few times. The gene calls are TRBV7-2 and TRBJ2-1; 12 bases align to TRBD2. The CDR3 covers 14 residues. CDR1 is SGHTA and CDR2 is FQGNSA in the germline V gene. With V trimmed by 6 bases and J by 5 bases, 2 bases remained unmatched. The CDR3: CASRRTSGDNEQFF. The CDR3 DNA sequence: TGTGCCAGCAGAAGGACTAGCGGGGACAATGAGCAGTTCTTC.